This section outlines one TCR beta chain sequence together with its context. V lost 0 bases and J 5 bases, leaving 8 bases between the germline ends. The CDR3 extends over 13 amino acids. The germline gives CDR1 MNHEY, CDR2 SVGAGI. From RNA transcripts, TCR beta CDR3 regions were amplified. With the HTBI primer set, the TCR CDR3 went through a first round of RT-PCR. One entry per CDR3 protein results from TCRdb running MiXCR on the multiplex PCR reads. This table holds around 600,000 distinct CDR3 sequences, 12% to 15% found once. Diagnoses rested on clinical symptoms, serum thyroxine and TRAb, thyroid ultrasound and orbital computed tomography. This entry belongs to a study of T cells in Graves' hyperthyroidism and ophthalmopathy.

The chain couples TRBV6-5 to TRBJ2-7; TRBD1 is a possible D gene (5 bases). Specimen: blood. The clonotype originates from a woman under 30 with Graves' ophthalmopathy. The CDR3 region has the DNA TGTGCCAGCAGTTACTCGATAGGGGACGAGCAGTACTTC. Amino acid sequence: CASSYSIGDEQYF.